This T cell receptor beta chain was captured in a study of blood T cell repertoires in COVID-19. Across the study: Samples came from the United States, Italy and Spain, spanning acute and convalescent COVID-19.

Individuals aged about 18 to 89 years were recruited from about two dozen US areas. Participants reported their clinical history, and cohort assignment relied on those reports. CDR1 is SGDLS, CDR2 YYNGEE, per germline. This CDR3 spans 15 amino acids. The V segment lost 3 bases and the J segment 1 base; nucleotides outside the gene matches: 6. The repertoire was sequenced with immunoSEQ multiplex PCR; TCRdb's copy has only in-frame clones and lacks some. The sample contains 250,000 to 350,000 clones, roughly 87% of which appear only once. V usage is TRBV9 and J usage is TRBJ1-1, with 7 nucleotides matching TRBD1. The sample comprised PBMCs or T cells enriched from blood (not recorded which). This sequence was found in a woman between 25 and 40 years old who had recovered from COVID-19. The CDR3 spells CASSGHRGKNTEAFF. The CDR3 nucleotides are TGTGCCAGCAGCGGGCACAGGGGAAAGAACACTGAAGCTTTCTTT.